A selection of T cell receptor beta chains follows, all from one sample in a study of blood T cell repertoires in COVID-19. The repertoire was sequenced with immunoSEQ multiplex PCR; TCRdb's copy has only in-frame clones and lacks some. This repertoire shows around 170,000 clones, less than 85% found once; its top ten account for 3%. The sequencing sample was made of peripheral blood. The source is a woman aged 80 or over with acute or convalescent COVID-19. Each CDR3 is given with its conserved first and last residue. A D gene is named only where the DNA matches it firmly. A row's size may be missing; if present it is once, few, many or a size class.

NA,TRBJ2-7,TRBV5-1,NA,TGCGCCAGCAGCTTGGCACTATCCAGCTCCTACGAGCAGTACTTC,CASSLALSSSYEQYF
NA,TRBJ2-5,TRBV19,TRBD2,TGTGCCAGTGCATCCTCAGCGGGAGTCTGGGGAGAGACCCAGTACTTC,CASASSAGVWGETQYF
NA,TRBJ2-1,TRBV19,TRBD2,TGTGCCAGTAAGAGAGTAGCGGGAGGGCCGCATGAGCAGTTCTTC,CASKRVAGGPHEQFF
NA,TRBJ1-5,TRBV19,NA,TGTGCCAGTAGTATTTGGGGCCGGCGGAGCCTGGATCAGCCCCAGCATTTT,CASSIWGRRSLDQPQHF
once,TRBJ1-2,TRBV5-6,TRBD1,TGTGCCAGCAGCGGACCGGGACAGGCTTATGGCTACACCTTC,CASSGPGQAYGYTF
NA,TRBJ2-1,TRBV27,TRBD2,TGTGCCAGCAGTCTCATCACTAGCGGAAGCCTAGAGCAGTTCTTC,CASSLITSGSLEQFF
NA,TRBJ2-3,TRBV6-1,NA,TGTGCCAGCAGTGAAGCTCCGGTTGCCACAGATACGCAGTATTTT,CASSEAPVATDTQYF
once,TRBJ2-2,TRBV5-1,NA,TGCGCCAGCAGCTTGCTAGGGGGAGACACCGGGGAGCTGTTTTTT,CASSLLGGDTGELFF
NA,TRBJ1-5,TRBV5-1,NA,TGCGCCAGCAGCTTGGGGCCGAATCAGCCCCAGCATTTT,CASSLGPNQPQHF
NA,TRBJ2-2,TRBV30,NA,TGTGCCTGGAGCAGAGCGGGCACGAACACCGGGGAGCTGTTTTTT,CAWSRAGTNTGELFF
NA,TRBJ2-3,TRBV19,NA,TGTGCCAGTAGTACTTACAGGGCTAGCACAGATACGCAGTATTTT,CASSTYRASTDTQYF
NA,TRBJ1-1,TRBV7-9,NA,TGTGCCAGCAGCTTAAACTGGGAAGGGGCTGTCGCTGAAGCTTTCTTT,CASSLNWEGAVAEAFF
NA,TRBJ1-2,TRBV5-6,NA,TGTGCCAGCAGCTTTATAGAGACAGGCCGCGGTGGCTACACCTTC,CASSFIETGRGGYTF
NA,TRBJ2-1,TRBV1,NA,TGCACCAGCAGCCAAGTGCCAGCGCTAGCTGGGTACAATGAGCAGTTCTTC,CTSSQVPALAGYNEQFF
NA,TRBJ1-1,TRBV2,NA,TGTGCCAGCAGACGAATGGGAGGGAACACTGAAGCTTTCTTT,CASRRMGGNTEAFF
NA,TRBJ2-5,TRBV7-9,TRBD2,TGTGCCAGCAGCTTAGCGGGACTAGCGGGAGTGGAGACCCAGTACTTC,CASSLAGLAGVETQYF
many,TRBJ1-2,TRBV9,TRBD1,TGTGCCAGCGACCCAGGGGGGACAGGACGCGCGAAGGATGGCTACACCTTC,CASDPGGTGRAKDGYTF
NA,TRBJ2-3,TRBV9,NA,TGTGCCAGCAGCGTAGGTCTCATCGGTCTTCCTCCCATAGATACGCAGTATTTT,CASSVGLIGLPPIDTQYF
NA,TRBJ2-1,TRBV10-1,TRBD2,TGCGCCAGCAGTGGAACCGGGACTAGCGGGTCCAGTGAGCAGTTCTTC,CASSGTGTSGSSEQFF